This record looks at one T cell receptor (beta chain) sequence and its context. This clonotype was found many times. This receptor's antigen is unknown. No much larger clone is present one base from it, and per-base qualities are unavailable. This sample was included in a study of CDR3 diversity in severe acne (dated by TCRdb to between 2018 and 2020). Preparation of the library involved PCR. The sample was run on an Illumina HiSeq 2000. Clones were called with MiXCR by TCRdb after fastp trimmed the public reads at Q25, and only in-frame beta chains were retained. Each CDR3 protein appears once, grouped with its most common genes and DNA. The sample contains about 90,000 distinct CDR3 sequences, about half of them found a single time. 9.5% to 13% of the sample is in the top ten clones. The junction carries 9 bases between V and J, which are trimmed by 5 bases and 5 bases respectively. The CDR3 goes from the cysteine to the phenylalanine over 12 residues. Only CDR3 DNA remains: 36 bases, in frame from the first base. Via the germline V gene (reference sequence), CDR1 is SEHNR and CDR2 FQNEAQ.

The receptor comes from a male donor with severe acne vulgaris. This chain joins TRBV7-9 to TRBJ1-2; no confident D gene assignment can be made. The source material was blood. The nucleotide sequence reads TGTGCCAGCAGCCAGGAGGGATATGGCTACACCTTC. It encodes CASSQEGYGYTF.